The clone carrying this TCR beta chain was observed many times. The antigen is not known. Each person with ophthalmopathy scored at least 3 on the Clinical Activity Score, reached NOSPECS grade 4 or higher, and had been ill under 3 months. The study based diagnoses on clinical symptoms, serum thyroxine and TRAb, thyroid ultrasound and orbital computed tomography. This CDR3 is built from 15 residues. After removal of 3 bases from V and 2 bases from J, the junction contained 5 bases not matched to a gene. CDR1 is SGHAT, CDR2 FQNNGV, per germline. There were TCR beta CDR3 regions amplified from RNA transcripts. HTBI primers drove first-round RT-PCR of the TCR CDR3. TCRdb recomputed calls from the multiplex PCR reads with MiXCR, one row per CDR3 protein. The data contain 500,000 or so distinct CDR3 sequences, approximately 17% of them singletons. This sample was taken from a study of T cells in Graves' hyperthyroidism and ophthalmopathy.

Overall study findings and caveats: Ophthalmopathy prediction by the model preceded onset by a median approximately six months.

This TCR came from a woman between 18 and 30 years old with Graves' ophthalmopathy. The rearrangement links TRBV11-2 to TRBJ2-3; 7 bases match TRBD2. Sequencing was performed on blood. The CDR3 sequence is CASSFRDYPTDTQYF. CDR3 in DNA: TGTGCCAGCAGCTTCAGGGACTATCCCACAGATACGCAGTATTTT.